This entry describes one TCR beta chain. Patients were all untreated before their thyroid surgery. This sample is drawn from a study of metastatic and nonmetastatic thyroid tumors. TCRdb recomputed clones from the PCR reads via MiXCR. Of some 16,000 clones listed, roughly 24% are singletons. Sequencing was done on a sample of tumor tissue. The source is a female donor with papillary thyroid cancer or a benign thyroid nodule (not recorded which). Some clones in this sample may be carry-over from other donors' samples.

The CDR3, as DNA: TGTGCCAGCAGTTTATCAGTACAAGAGACCCAGTACTTC. Amino acid sequence: CASSLSVQETQYF. The chain combines TRBV27 with TRBJ2-5; D call uncertain. V was trimmed by 0 bases and J by 2 bases, leaving 4 bases between them. Per the germline V gene, CDR1 is MNHEY and CDR2 is SMNVEV (reference sequence). The CDR3 is 13 residues long.